Listed here are 21 T cell receptor beta chains from one sample, sequenced in a study of shared T cell receptors in the human thymus (dated by TCRdb to the early 2020s). Preparation of the library involved the immunoSEQ multiplex PCR assay. TCRdb re-hosts the immuneACCESS table, in-frame sequences only. Its copies lack some clones; in the studies checked, an unresolved V gene accounts for under half of them, and the cause for the rest is not known. The table for this sample lists 700,000 to 750,000 clones; 70% to 90% of them were counted only once. In total, the top ten clones hold roughly 0.01% of the sample. These same data were also listed under a study on human thymus T cells.

The sequenced sample consisted of thymocytes. The receptor source for this set is a girl under three years old with a congenital heart defect. Donor details come from another sample of the same person, matched by shared clones.

CDR3 DNA sequence: TGCGCCAGCAGCTTTCGAGCGGGTGGGAACGAGCAGTACTTC. It specifies CASSFRAGGNEQYF. This chain uses TRBV5-1 with TRBJ2-7; maybe TRBD2 (6 bases). The ends were cut back, 2 bases at V and 5 bases at J, with 14 bases in the middle. This CDR3 is built from 14 residues. CDR1 SGHRS and CDR2 YFSETQ come from the germline V gene.

The rearrangement joins TRBV6-5 to TRBJ1-5; TRBD1 matches at 9 bases. The ends lost 8 bases at V and 3 bases at J; junction bases unmatched: 2. Per germline, CDR1 MNHEY and CDR2 SVGAGI. The CDR3 spans 13 residues. The CDR3 sequence is CASGQGNNQPQHF. CDR3 DNA: TGTGCCAGCGGACAGGGGAACAATCAGCCCCAGCATTTT.

This chain uses TRBV2 with TRBJ1-1; possible D gene TRBD1, 5 bases. CDR3 length: 14 amino acids. CDR1 SNHLY and CDR2 FYNNEI come from the germline V gene. V was clipped by 2 bases and J by 3 bases, with 10 bases between them. This CDR3 is CASSENGGDTEAFF. As DNA, the CDR3 is TGTGCCAGCAGTGAAAACGGGGGGGACACTGAAGCTTTCTTT. The whole variable domain, remainder taken from reference TRBV2 and TRBJ1-1, is EPEVTQTPSHQVTQMGQEVILRCVPISNHLYFYWYRQILGQKVEFLVSFYNNEISEKSEIFDDQFSVERPDGSNFTLKIRSTKLEDSAMYFCASSENGGDTEAFFGQGTRLTVV.

The gene calls are TRBV2 and TRBJ2-7; possibly TRBD2 for D (6 bases). Germline V gene sequence: CDR1 SNHLY, CDR2 FYNNEI. V was trimmed by 3 bases and J by 5 bases, leaving 14 bases between them. The CDR3 totals 14 residues. The CDR3: CASSEDGGIDEQYF. CDR3 coding DNA: TGTGCCAGCAGTGAGGACGGGGGAATCGACGAGCAGTACTTC.

This chain links TRBV12-5 with TRBJ1-5, with 9 bases fitting TRBD1. The CDR3 sequence is 18 residues long. V shed 1 base and J 2 bases; nucleotides not matched to a gene: 9. Germline lookup yields CDR1 LGHNT and CDR2 FRNRAP. The CDR3 DNA is TGTGCTAGTGGTTTGGATACCGGGACAGGGAATCGCAATCAGCCCCAGCATTTT. Translated, it gives CASGLDTGTGNRNQPQHF.

This chain uses TRBV7-2 with TRBJ2-3, with 8 bases that match TRBD2. After removal of 5 bases from V and 8 bases from J, the junction contained 15 bases not matched to a gene. The CDR3 spans 16 residues. Germline V gene lookup returns CDR1 SGHTA and CDR2 FQGNSA. This chain's CDR3 is CASSPHGGGPRGTQYF. The DNA of the CDR3 is TGTGCCAGCAGCCCCCACGGGGGGGGGCCTAGAGGTACGCAGTATTTT.

V usage is TRBV28 and J usage is TRBJ1-1; D perhaps matches TRBD1 (6 bases). Germline assignment: CDR1 MDHEN and CDR2 SYDVKM. Trimming took 6 bases from V and 11 from J, leaving 25 bases between them. This CDR3 comprises 15 residues. The DNA for the CDR3 is TGTGCCAGCAGGGACAGAAAAGATACGGTCAACTGGGCTTTCTTT. Amino acid sequence: CASRDRKDTVNWAFF.

The gene calls are TRBV27 and TRBJ2-3, with D possibly matching TRBD2 (7 bases). Germline CDR1 MNHEY, CDR2 SMNVEV (reference sequence). The CDR3 has 12 amino acids. Between the trimmed V and J ends, which lost 7 bases and 8 bases, there was a span of 13 bases. CDR3 sequence (DNA): TGTGCCAGCACGGGGGGCTGGGGTACGCAGTATTTT. Its translation is CASTGGWGTQYF.

The gene calls are TRBV4-1 and TRBJ2-7, with D possibly matching TRBD2 (5 bases). This CDR3 has 15 residues. CDR1 is MGHRA, CDR2 YSYEKL, per germline. Deletions cut 0 bases from V and 4 bases from J, with 13 bases between. The DNA of the CDR3 is TGCGCCAGCAGCCAAGACGGGCGGGTTGGGTACGAGCAGTACTTC. It is translated as CASSQDGRVGYEQYF.

This clone occurred once. The V gene is TRBV28, the J gene TRBJ1-6, with 8 nucleotides matching TRBD1. The CDR3 is 21 amino acids. Germline CDR1 and CDR2: MDHEN and SYDVKM. V gave up 3 bases and J gave up 0 bases; unmatched junction bases: 16. CDR3 sequence (DNA): TGTGCCAGCAGTTTTTTTGGGGGACGGGACAGGTTAAGCTCCTATAATTCACCCCTCCACTTT. The encoded protein is CASSFFGGRDRLSSYNSPLHF.

The chain carries TRBV19 and TRBJ2-5; tentative D call: TRBD2 (7 bases). Trimming pared 3 bases from V and 4 bases from J, leaving 15 bases between. The CDR3 has 15 residues. Germline V lookup: CDR1 LNHDA, CDR2 SQIVND (reference sequence). CDR3 sequence: CASSIGKGGAETQYF. CDR3 nucleotides: TGTGCCAGTAGTATTGGGAAGGGGGGGGCAGAGACCCAGTACTTC.

J is TRBJ2-2 and V is TRBV9, with D unresolved. The CDR3 spans 14 residues. Germline V lookup: CDR1 SGDLS, CDR2 YYNGEE. V dropped 2 bases and J dropped 8 bases, with 13 bases sitting between them. The CDR3 DNA is TGTGCCAGCAGCGTCGCCGGCCTGGAGGGGGAGCTGTTTTTT. Protein sequence: CASSVAGLEGELFF.

This clone has only one observation. V is TRBV4-1 and J is TRBJ2-3; TRBD2 matches at 10 bases. V lost 0 bases and J lost 2; bases outside the gene matches: 5. The CDR3 has 17 residues. The germline gives CDR1 MGHRA, CDR2 YSYEKL. Here the CDR3 DNA reads TGCGCCAGCAGCCAAGATCGAGCGGGGGGGCACACAGATACGCAGTATTTT. It is translated as CASSQDRAGGHTDTQYF.

This rearrangement joins TRBV2 to TRBJ2-7; 8 bases match TRBD1. V was clipped by 3 bases and J by 0 bases; unmatched bases: 1. CDR1 and CDR2 (germline): SNHLY, FYNNEI. This CDR3 is built from 14 residues. CDR3 nucleotide sequence: TGTGCCAGCAGTGATACAGGGGGCTCCTACGAGCAGTACTTC. It encodes CASSDTGGSYEQYF. Full variable domain (outside the CDR3, taken from reference TRBV2 and TRBJ2-7): EPEVTQTPSHQVTQMGQEVILRCVPISNHLYFYWYRQILGQKVEFLVSFYNNEISEKSEIFDDQFSVERPDGSNFTLKIRSTKLEDSAMYFCASSDTGGSYEQYFGPGTRLTVT.

The chain has TRBV9 and TRBJ2-7; 11 bases fit TRBD1. Germline CDR1 and CDR2: SGDLS and YYNGEE. J gave up 2 bases and V 0 bases, and 7 bases lay outside the gene matches. The CDR3 loop spans 17 amino acids. CDR3 sequence (DNA): TGTGCCAGCAGCGTAGAAGACCCGGGACAGGGGGCCTACGAGCAGTACTTC. Amino acid sequence: CASSVEDPGQGAYEQYF.

J is TRBJ1-1 and V is TRBV29-1; no clear D gene. CDR3 length: 14 residues. Germline V gives CDR1 SQVTM, CDR2 ANQGSEA. V was shortened by 8 bases and J by 2 bases, with 18 bases between the two germline ends. The CDR3: CSTVGISENTEAFF. CDR3 nucleotide sequence: TGCAGCACGGTGGGCATTTCGGAAAACACTGAAGCTTTCTTT.

This clone was counted between two and nine times. J is TRBJ2-7 and V is TRBV6-5; D gene uncertain. The CDR3 length is 16 residues. The germline V and J ends were trimmed by 1 base and 0 bases, with 13 bases remaining between them. CDR1 and CDR2 from the germline V gene are MNHEY and SVGAGI. Written as DNA, the CDR3 is TGTGCCAGCAGTTACTTCCCCCGTTGGCCCTCCTACGAGCAGTACTTC. Amino acids: CASSYFPRWPSYEQYF.

The rearrangement joins TRBV18 to TRBJ1-3, with 7 bases matching TRBD1. J was trimmed by 0 bases and V by 3 bases; bases with no gene match: 5. The CDR3 loop spans 16 amino acids. The germline gives CDR1 KGHSH, CDR2 LQKENI. The CDR3 region has the DNA TGTGCCAGCTCACCGAGGGGACAGTCCTCTGGAAACACCATATATTTT. Its protein is CASSPRGQSSGNTIYF.

V and J are TRBV29-1 and TRBJ1-1; D is unresolved. V lost 3 bases and J lost 2, with 19 bases in between. CDR3 length equals 16 residues. CDR1 is SQVTM and CDR2 is ANQGSEA in the germline V gene. The CDR3 sequence: CSVDRFGDTYNTEAFF. The CDR3 region has the DNA TGCAGCGTTGATAGGTTCGGGGATACGTATAACACTGAAGCTTTCTTT.

The V and J genes are TRBV4-1 and TRBJ1-4; 11 bases align to TRBD1. Trimming removed 0 bases from V and 6 bases from J; junction bases left unmatched: 0. Germline lookup yields CDR1 MGHRA and CDR2 YSYEKL. This CDR3 has 15 residues. CDR3 bases: TGCGCCAGCAGCCAAGAGGGACAGGGGGATGAAAAACTGTTTTTT. Translating it yields CASSQEGQGDEKLFF.

This chain links TRBV5-5 with TRBJ1-1, with 9 bases matching TRBD1. CDR1 is SGHKS and CDR2 is YYEKEE in the germline V gene (reference sequence). This CDR3 contains 15 residues. V lost 7 bases and J lost 1; bases outside the gene matches: 8. DNA for the CDR3: TGTGCCAGCGGCACTCGGACAGGGGCGAACACTGAAGCTTTCTTT. It is translated as CASGTRTGANTEAFF. The full variable domain, in which reference TRBV5-5 and TRBJ1-1 provide the parts outside the CDR3, is DAGVTQSPTHLIKTRGQQVTLRCSPISGHKSVSWYQQVLGQGPQFIFQYYEKEERGRGNFPDRFSARQFPNYSSELNVNALLLGDSALYLCASGTRTGANTEAFFGQGTRLTVV.